This record covers a single T cell receptor (beta chain). The data were obtained in a study of T cell changes during pregnancy in multiple sclerosis. Assay used: immunoSEQ multiplex PCR; TCRdb lists only in-frame clones, some missing. The repertoire includes almost 40,000 clones, 91% of them detected once, and around 0.7% sits in the top ten. This clonotype originated in a female donor in good health, enrolled as a control in a pregnancy study. The sequences come from CD4+ T cells from peripheral blood mononuclear cells, collected in the second trimester of pregnancy.

CDR3 loop: CASSQTSGQGSGYGYTF. The CDR3 coding sequence is TGCGCCAGCAGCCAAACCTCAGGACAGGGTAGTGGTTATGGCTACACCTTC. J is TRBJ1-2 and V is TRBV4-3, with 8 positions matching TRBD1. The junction had 13 bases not matched to a gene; V was cut back by 2 bases and J by 5 bases. The CDR3 loop spans 17 amino acids. CDR1 is LGHNA and CDR2 is YSLEER in the germline V gene.